A single count supports the clone carrying this T cell receptor (beta chain). The data originate from a study of metastatic and nonmetastatic thyroid tumors. Study-level background: The comparison covered peripheral blood and tumor or nodule tissue in malignant and benign thyroid patients.

The CDR3 runs 14 residues. V shed 0 bases, J shed 10 bases, and the junction held 3 bases outside the gene matches. In germline, CDR1 is SGDLS, CDR2 YYNGEE. Among the patients, none had received any treatment before thyroid surgery. Original handling: In papillary thyroid cancer, a distant-metastasis classifier was built using CDR3 differences across clinicopathological groups. From the PCR reads, TCRdb re-called clones with MiXCR. The V and J calls were not made by the authors but by TCRdb's processing. The sample consists of around 50,000 clones, about 20% of them appearing once. This TCR came from a male donor with papillary thyroid cancer or a benign thyroid nodule (not recorded which). Some clones in this sample may be carry-over from other donors' samples. This rearrangement joins TRBV9 to TRBJ1-6, with TRBD1 matching 8 bases. The sample taken for sequencing was blood. CDR3 residues: CASSVGQGASPLHF. The CDR3 region has the DNA TGTGCCAGCAGCGTAGGTCAGGGGGCCTCACCCCTCCACTTT. Combining the CDR3 with reference TRBV9 and TRBJ1-6 gives the whole variable domain DSGVTQTPKHLITATGQRVTLRCSPRSGDLSVYWYQQSLDQGLQFLIQYYNGEERAKGNILERFSAQQFPDLHSELNLSSLELGDSALYFCASSVGQGASPLHFGNGTRLTVT.